The rows below give T cell receptor beta chains drawn from one sample of a study of blood T cell repertoires in COVID-19. Here immunoSEQ multiplex PCR was the method, and the copy in TCRdb shows in-frame clones only, minus some. The table shows about 60,000 clones, with 80% to 90% occurring only once. Sequences were obtained from peripheral blood. These receptors originate from a human donor in a cohort sampled during active COVID-19. CDR3s include the opening cysteine and the closing phenylalanine or tryptophan. Fields, in order: CDR3 DNA, CDR3 protein, clone size, V gene, J gene, D gene. A D gene is named only where the DNA matches it firmly. Clone size is stated in some rows and not others, as once, few, many or a class when expanded.

TGTGCCAGCTCACCAACAGGGGTGGAGGGCTACACCTTC	CASSPTGVEGYTF	.	TRBV18	TRBJ1-2	TRBD1
TGTGCCAGCAGTTTCTCCGACAACTCCTACGAGCAGTACTTC	CASSFSDNSYEQYF	.	TRBV27	TRBJ2-7	.
TGCGCCAGCAGTGAGAATAGCGGGGGAACAGATACGCAGTATTTT	CASSENSGGTDTQYF	.	TRBV10-2	TRBJ2-3	TRBD2
TGCGCCAGCAGCTTGTTTCGTAGCGGGGGGCTGAATGAGCAGTTCTTC	CASSLFRSGGLNEQFF	.	TRBV5-1	TRBJ2-1	TRBD2
TGTGCCAGCAGCTCCCGTGGGGGCGCCTTAAATGAGCAGTTCTTC	CASSSRGGALNEQFF	.	TRBV11-3	TRBJ2-1	.
TGCGCCAGCAGCCGAAACAACAGGGGGTCTTCCTACGAGCAGTACTTC	CASSRNNRGSSYEQYF	.	TRBV5-1	TRBJ2-7	TRBD1
TGTGCCACCAGCAGAGATTATGCCGGAGGCGGGGAGCTGTTTTTT	CATSRDYAGGGELFF	.	TRBV15	TRBJ2-2	.
TGTGCCAGCAGTTCCCTCAGCGGGGCCGCGGGGAATGAGCAGTTCTTC	CASSSLSGAAGNEQFF	.	TRBV6-5	TRBJ2-1	TRBD2
TGTGCCAGTAGGGGGACAGGGCTTTCTAGGACTGAAGCTTTCTTT	CASRGTGLSRTEAFF	.	TRBV25-1	TRBJ1-1	TRBD1
TGTGCCAGCAGCTTGGAGTGGACTAGACCTGAGCAGTTCTTC	CASSLEWTRPEQFF	.	TRBV7-3	TRBJ2-1	TRBD2
TGTGCCAGCAGCCCCTTCGGGGGGAGAGGAGATGAGCAGTTCTTC	CASSPFGGRGDEQFF	.	TRBV9	TRBJ2-1	TRBD2
TGCGCCAGCAGCCACGGGGGAAAGGGAACCTCCTACGAGCAGTACTTC	CASSHGGKGTSYEQYF	.	TRBV5-1	TRBJ2-7	.
TGTGCCAGCAGCCAAGATACTGGCGGGGGGGCTAGCACAGATACGCAGTATTTT	CASSQDTGGGASTDTQYF	.	TRBV3-1/TRBV3-2	TRBJ2-3	TRBD2
TGTGCCAGCAGTTACTCGACAGGGAGGGGCTACACCTTC	CASSYSTGRGYTF	.	TRBV6-5	TRBJ1-2	TRBD1
TGTGCCAGCAGTCGTACCGGACAGTTTGTGCCCCAGCATTTT	CASSRTGQFVPQHF	once	TRBV7-2	TRBJ1-5	.
TGCAGCGTTGTCCCCCCCCGGGAGACCCAGTACTTC	CSVVPPRETQYF	.	TRBV29-1	TRBJ2-5	.
TGTGCCAGCAGTTACCGGGGTTCGGGTGGCTACACCTTC	CASSYRGSGGYTF	.	TRBV6-5	TRBJ1-2	.